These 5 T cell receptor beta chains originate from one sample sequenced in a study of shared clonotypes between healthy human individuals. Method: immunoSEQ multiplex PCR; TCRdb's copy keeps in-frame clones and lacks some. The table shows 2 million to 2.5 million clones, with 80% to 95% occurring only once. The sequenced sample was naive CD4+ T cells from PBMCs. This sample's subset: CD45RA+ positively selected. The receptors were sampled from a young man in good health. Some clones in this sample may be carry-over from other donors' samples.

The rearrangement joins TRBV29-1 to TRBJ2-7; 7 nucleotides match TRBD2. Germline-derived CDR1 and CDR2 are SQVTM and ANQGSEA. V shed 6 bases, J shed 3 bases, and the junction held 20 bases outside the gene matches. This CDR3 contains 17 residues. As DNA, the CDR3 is TGCAGCGTCCAGGGCCCCTTGAGCGGGGCCACCCTCTACGAGCAGTACTTC. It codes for CSVQGPLSGATLYEQYF.

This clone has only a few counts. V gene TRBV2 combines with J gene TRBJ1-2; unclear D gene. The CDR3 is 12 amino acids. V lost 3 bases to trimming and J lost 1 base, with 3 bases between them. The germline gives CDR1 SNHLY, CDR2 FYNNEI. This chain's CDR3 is CASSDINYGYTF. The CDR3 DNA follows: TGTGCCAGCAGTGATATTAACTATGGCTACACCTTC.

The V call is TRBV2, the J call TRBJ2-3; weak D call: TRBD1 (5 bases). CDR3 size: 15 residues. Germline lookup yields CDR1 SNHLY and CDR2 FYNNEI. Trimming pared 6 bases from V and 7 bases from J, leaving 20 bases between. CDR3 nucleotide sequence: TGTGCCAGCAGGAACGGACACCTGACACCCTATACGCAGTATTTT. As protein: CASRNGHLTPYTQYF.

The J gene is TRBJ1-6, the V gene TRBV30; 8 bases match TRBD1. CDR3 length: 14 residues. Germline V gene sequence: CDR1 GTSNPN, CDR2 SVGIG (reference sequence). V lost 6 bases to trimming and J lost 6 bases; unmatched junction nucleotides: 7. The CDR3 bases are TGTGCCTGCGCAATCCAGGGGGCTAATTCACCCCTCCACTTT. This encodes CACAIQGANSPLHF.

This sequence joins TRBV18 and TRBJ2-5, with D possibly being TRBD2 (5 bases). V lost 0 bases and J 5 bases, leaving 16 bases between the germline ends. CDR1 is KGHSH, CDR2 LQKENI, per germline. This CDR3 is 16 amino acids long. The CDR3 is CASSPPNAAGGETQYF. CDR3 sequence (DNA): TGTGCCAGCTCACCACCAAACGCGGCGGGTGGGGAGACCCAGTACTTC.